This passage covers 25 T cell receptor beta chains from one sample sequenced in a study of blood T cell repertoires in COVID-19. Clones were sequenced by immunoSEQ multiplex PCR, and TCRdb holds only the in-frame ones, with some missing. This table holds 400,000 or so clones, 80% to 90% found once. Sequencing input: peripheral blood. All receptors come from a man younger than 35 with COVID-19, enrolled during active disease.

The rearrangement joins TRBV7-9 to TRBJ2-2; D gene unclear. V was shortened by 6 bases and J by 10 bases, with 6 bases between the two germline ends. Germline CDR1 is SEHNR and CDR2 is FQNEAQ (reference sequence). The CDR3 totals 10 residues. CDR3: CASSREELFF. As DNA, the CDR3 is TGTGCCAGCAGTCGAGAGGAGCTGTTTTTT. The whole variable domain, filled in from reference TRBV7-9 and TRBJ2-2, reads DTGVSQNPRHKITKRGQNVTFRCDPISEHNRLYWYRQTLGQGPEFLTYFQNEAQLEKSRLLSDRFSAERPKGSFSTLEIQRTEQGDSAMYLCASSREELFFGEGSRLTVL.

CDR3 in amino acids: CATSDHRDGANVLTF. As DNA, the CDR3 is TGTGCCACCAGTGACCACAGGGATGGGGCCAACGTCCTGACTTTC. V gene TRBV24-1 combines with J gene TRBJ2-6; TRBD1 might be the D (6 bases). Trimming took 4 bases from V and 3 from J, leaving 9 bases between them. Per germline, CDR1 KGHDR and CDR2 SFDVKD. The CDR3 length is 15 residues.

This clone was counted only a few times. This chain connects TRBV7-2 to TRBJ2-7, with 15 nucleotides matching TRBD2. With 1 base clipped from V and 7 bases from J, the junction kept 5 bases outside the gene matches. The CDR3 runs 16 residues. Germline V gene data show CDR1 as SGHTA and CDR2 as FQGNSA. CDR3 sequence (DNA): TGTGCCAGCAGCTTAGAAGGGACTAGCGGGAGGTGGGAGCAGTACTTC. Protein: CASSLEGTSGRWEQYF.

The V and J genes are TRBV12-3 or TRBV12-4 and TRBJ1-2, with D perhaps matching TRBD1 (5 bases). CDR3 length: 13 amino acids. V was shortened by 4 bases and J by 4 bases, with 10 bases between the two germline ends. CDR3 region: CASSSGLGYGYTF. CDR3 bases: TGTGCCAGCAGTTCAGGGTTGGGCTATGGCTACACCTTC.

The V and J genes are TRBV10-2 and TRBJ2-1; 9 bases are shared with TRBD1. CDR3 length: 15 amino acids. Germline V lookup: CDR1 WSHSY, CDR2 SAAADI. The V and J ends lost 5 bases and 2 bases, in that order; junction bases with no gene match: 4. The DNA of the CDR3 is TGCGCCAGCAGTTGGGACAGGGTAGCCTACAATGAGCAGTTCTTC. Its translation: CASSWDRVAYNEQFF.

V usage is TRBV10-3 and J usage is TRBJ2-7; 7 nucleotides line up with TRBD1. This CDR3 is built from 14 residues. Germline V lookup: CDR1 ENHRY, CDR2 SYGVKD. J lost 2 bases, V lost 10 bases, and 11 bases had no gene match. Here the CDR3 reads CATLGGQKTYEQYF. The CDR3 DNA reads TGTGCCACCCTTGGGGGACAGAAGACCTACGAGCAGTACTTC.

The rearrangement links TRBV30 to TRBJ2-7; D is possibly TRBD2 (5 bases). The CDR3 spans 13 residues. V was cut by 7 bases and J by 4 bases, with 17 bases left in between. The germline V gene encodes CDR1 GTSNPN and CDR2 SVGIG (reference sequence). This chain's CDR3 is CASIGRGLYEQYF. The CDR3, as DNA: TGTGCCTCGATCGGACGGGGATTATACGAGCAGTACTTC.

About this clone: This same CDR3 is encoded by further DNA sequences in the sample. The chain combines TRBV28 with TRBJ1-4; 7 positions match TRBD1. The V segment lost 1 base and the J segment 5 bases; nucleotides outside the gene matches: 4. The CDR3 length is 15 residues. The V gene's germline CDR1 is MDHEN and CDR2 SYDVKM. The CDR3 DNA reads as TGTGCCAGCAGTTTATCCGGGACAGCGAATGAAAAACTGTTTTTT. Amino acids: CASSLSGTANEKLFF.

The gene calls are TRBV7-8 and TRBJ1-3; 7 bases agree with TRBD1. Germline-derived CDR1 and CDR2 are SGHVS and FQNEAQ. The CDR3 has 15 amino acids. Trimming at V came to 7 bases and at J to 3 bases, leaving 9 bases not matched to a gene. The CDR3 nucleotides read TGTGCCAGCACCGAAACAGGGGCTTTTGGAAACACCATATATTTT. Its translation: CASTETGAFGNTIYF.

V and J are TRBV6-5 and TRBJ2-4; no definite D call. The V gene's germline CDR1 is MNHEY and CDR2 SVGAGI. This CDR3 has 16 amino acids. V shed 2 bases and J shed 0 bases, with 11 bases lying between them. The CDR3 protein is CASSYGQNLAKNIQYF. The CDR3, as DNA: TGTGCCAGCAGTTACGGGCAGAACCTAGCCAAAAACATTCAGTACTTC.

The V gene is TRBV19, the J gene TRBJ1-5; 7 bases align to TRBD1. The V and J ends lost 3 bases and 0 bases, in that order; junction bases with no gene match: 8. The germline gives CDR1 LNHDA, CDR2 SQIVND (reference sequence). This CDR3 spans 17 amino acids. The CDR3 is CASSMVGGYYSNQPQHF. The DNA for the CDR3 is TGTGCCAGTAGTATGGTAGGGGGCTACTATAGCAATCAGCCCCAGCATTTT.

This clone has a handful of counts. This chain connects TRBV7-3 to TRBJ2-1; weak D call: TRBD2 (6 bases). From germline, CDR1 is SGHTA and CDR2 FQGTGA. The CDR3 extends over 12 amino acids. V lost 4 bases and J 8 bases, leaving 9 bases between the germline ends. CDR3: CASSSDYHEQFF. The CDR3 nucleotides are TGTGCCAGCAGCTCGGACTATCATGAGCAGTTCTTC.

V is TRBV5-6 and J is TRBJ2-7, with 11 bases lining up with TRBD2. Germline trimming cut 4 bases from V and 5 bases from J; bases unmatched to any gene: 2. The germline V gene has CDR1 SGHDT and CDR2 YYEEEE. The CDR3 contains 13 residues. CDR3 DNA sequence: TGTGCCAGCAGCCTAGCGGGAGGACACGAGCAGTACTTC. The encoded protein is CASSLAGGHEQYF.

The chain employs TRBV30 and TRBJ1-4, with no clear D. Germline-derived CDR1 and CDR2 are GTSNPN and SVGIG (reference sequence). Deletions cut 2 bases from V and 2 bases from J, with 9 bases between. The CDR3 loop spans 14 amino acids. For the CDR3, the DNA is TGTGCCTGGAGTACGAGGGCGACTAATGAAAAACTGTTTTTT. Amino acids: CAWSTRATNEKLFF.

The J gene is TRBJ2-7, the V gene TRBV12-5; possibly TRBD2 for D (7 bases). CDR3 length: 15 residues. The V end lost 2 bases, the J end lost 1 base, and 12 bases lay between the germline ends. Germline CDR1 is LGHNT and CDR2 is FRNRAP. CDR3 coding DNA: TGTGCTAGTGGTTTGCAACAGGGAGGGTCCTACGAGCAGTACTTC. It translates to CASGLQQGGSYEQYF.

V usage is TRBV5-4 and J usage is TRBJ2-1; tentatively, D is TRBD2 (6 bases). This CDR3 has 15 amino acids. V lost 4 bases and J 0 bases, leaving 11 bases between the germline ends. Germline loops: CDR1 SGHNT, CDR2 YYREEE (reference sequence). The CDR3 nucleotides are TGTGCCAGCAGCGCCCGTAGCGGCTCCTACAATGAGCAGTTCTTC. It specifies CASSARSGSYNEQFF.

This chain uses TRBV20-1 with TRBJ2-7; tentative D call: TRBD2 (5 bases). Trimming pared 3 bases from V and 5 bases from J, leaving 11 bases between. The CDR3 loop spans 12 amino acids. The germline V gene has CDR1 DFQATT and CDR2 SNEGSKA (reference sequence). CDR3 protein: CSASRGSHEQYF. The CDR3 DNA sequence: TGCAGTGCTAGTCGAGGGTCCCACGAGCAGTACTTC.

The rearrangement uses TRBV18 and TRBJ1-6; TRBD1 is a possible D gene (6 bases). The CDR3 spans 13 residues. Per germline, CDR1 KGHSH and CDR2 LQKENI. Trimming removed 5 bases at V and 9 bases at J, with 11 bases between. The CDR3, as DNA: TGTGCCAGCTCAAAGGACAGCGCTTCACCCCTCCACTTT. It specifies CASSKDSASPLHF.

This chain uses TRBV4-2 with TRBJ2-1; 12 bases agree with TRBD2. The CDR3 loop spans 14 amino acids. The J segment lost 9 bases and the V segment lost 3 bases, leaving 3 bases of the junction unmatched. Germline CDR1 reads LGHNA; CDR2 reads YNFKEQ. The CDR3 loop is CASSQASGRGEQFF. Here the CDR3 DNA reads TGTGCCAGCAGCCAGGCTAGCGGGAGGGGTGAGCAGTTCTTC.

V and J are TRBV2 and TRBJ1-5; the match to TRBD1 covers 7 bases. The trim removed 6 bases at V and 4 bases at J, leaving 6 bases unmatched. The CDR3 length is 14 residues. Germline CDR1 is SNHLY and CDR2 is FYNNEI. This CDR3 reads CASRGPTGNQPQHF. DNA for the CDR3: TGTGCCAGCAGAGGGCCGACAGGGAATCAGCCCCAGCATTTT.

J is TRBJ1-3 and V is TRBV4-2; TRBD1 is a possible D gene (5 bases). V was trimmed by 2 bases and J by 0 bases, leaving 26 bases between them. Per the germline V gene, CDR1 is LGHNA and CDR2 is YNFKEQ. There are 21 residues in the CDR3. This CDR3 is CASSQLLDPGLRTHSGNTIYF. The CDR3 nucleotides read TGTGCCAGCAGCCAATTACTAGACCCGGGACTCAGGACACACTCTGGAAACACCATATATTTT.

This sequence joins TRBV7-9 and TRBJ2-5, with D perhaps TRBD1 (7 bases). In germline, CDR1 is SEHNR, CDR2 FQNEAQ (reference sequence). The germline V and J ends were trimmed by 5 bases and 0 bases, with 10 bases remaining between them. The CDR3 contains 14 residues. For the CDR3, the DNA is TGTGCCAGCAGCCCAGGGGGGTACCAAGAGACCCAGTACTTC. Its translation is CASSPGGYQETQYF.

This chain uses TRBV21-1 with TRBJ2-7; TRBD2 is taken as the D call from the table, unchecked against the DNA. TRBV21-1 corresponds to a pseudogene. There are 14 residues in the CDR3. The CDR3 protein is CASSKGLRSYEQYF. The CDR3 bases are TGTGCCAGCAGCAAAGGCCTTCGGTCCTACGAGCAGTACTTC.

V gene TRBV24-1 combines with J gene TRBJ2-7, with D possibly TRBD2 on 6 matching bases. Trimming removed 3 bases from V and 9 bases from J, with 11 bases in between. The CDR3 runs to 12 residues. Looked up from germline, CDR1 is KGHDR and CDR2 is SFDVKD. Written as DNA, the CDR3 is TGTGCCACCAGTGATGCGGGACGGGTGCAGTACTTC. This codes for CATSDAGRVQYF.

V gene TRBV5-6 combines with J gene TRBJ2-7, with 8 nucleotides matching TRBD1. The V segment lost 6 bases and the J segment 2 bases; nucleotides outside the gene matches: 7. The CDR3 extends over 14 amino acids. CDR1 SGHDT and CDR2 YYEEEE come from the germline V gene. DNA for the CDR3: TGTGCCAGCAAGAGGACAGGGCAAGCCTACGAGCAGTACTTC. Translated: CASKRTGQAYEQYF.